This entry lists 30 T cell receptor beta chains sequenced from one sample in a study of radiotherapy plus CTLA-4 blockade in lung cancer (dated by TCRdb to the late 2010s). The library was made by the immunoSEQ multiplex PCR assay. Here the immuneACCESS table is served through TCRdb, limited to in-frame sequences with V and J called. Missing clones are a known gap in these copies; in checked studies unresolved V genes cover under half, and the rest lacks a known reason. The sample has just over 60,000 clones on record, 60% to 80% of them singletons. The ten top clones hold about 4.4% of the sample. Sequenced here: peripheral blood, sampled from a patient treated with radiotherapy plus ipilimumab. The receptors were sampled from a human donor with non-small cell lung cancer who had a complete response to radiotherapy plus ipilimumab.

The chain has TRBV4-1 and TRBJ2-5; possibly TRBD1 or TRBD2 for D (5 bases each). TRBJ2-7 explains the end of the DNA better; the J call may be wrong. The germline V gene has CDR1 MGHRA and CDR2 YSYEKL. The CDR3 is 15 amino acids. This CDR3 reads CASSPTPATGLEQYF. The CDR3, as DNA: TGCGCCAGCAGCCCCACCCCGGCTACGGGGCTCGAGCAGTACTTC.

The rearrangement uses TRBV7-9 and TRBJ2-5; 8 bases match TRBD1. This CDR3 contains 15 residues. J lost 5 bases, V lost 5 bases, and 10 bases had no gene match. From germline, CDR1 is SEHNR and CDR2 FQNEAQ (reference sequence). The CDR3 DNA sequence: TGTGCCAGCAGCACAGGACAGGGTCTACGGGAGACCCAGTACTTC. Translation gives CASSTGQGLRETQYF.

CDR3 nucleotide sequence: TGTGCCTGGAGTGAAGGACTAGCATGGGATGAGCAGTTCTTC. It is translated as CAWSEGLAWDEQFF. The chain links TRBV30 to TRBJ2-1; 8 bases match TRBD2. V lost 1 base to trimming and J lost 8 bases; unmatched junction nucleotides: 7. Germline V lookup: CDR1 GTSNPN, CDR2 SVGIG (reference sequence). This CDR3 spans 14 amino acids.

The chain's CDR3 is CASSVSGQGNEQFF. CDR3 sequence (DNA): TGTGCCAGCAGCGTATCCGGACAGGGGAATGAGCAGTTCTTC. The V gene is TRBV9, the J gene TRBJ2-1, with 9 bases that match TRBD1. V was pared by 1 base and J by 7 bases, with 3 bases of the junction left unmatched. The CDR3 has 14 amino acids. In germline, CDR1 is SGDLS, CDR2 YYNGEE.

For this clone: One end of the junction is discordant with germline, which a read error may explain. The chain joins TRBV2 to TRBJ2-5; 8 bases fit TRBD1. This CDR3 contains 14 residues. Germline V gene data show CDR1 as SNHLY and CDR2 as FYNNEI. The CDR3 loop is CAGSYRGSGETQYF. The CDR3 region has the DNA TGTGCCGGCAGCTACAGGGGGTCAGGAGAGACCCAGTACTTC.

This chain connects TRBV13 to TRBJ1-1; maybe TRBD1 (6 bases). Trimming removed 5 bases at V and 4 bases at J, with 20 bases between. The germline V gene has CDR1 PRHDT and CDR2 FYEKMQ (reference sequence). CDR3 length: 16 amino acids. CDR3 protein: CASSPPHRQETTEAFF. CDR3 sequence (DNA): TGTGCCAGCAGCCCCCCCCACCGACAGGAGACCACTGAAGCTTTCTTT.

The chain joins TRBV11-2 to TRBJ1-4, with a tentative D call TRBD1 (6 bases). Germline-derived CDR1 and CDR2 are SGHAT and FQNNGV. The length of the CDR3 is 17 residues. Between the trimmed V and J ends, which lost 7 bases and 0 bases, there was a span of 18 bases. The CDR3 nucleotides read TGTGCCAGCACCCGCGGCAGGGGTCGAGCAACTAATGAAAAACTGTTTTTT. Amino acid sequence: CASTRGRGRATNEKLFF.

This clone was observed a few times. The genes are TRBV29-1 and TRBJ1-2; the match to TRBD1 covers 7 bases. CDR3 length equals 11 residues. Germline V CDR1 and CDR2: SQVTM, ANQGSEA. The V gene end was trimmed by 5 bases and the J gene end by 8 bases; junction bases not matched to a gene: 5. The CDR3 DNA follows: TGCAGCGTTCCTGACAGGGCCGGCTACACCTTC. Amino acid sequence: CSVPDRAGYTF.

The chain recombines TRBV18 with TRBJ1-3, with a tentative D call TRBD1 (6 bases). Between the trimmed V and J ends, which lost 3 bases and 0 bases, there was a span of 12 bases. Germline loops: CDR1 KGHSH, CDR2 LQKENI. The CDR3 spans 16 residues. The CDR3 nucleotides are TGTGCCAGCTCACCTTTACAGGGAATCTCTGGAAACACCATATATTTT. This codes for CASSPLQGISGNTIYF.

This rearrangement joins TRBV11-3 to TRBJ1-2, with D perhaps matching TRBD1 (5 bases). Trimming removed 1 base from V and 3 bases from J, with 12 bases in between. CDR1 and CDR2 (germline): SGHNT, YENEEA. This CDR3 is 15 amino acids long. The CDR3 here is CASSLGGDDHYGYTF. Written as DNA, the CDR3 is TGTGCCAGCAGCTTAGGAGGGGATGATCACTATGGCTACACCTTC.

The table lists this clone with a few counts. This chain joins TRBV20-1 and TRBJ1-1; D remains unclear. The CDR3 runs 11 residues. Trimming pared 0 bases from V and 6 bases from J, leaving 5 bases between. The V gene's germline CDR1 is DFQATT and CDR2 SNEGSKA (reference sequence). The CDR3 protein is CSARETSEAFF. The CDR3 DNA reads TGCAGTGCTAGAGAAACATCTGAAGCTTTCTTT.

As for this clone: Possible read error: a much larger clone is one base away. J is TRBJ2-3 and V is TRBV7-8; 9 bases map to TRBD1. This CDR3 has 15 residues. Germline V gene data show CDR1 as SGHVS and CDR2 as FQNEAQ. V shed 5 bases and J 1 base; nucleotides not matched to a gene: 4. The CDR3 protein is CASSPRTGGTDTQYF. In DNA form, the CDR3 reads TGTGCCAGCAGCCCACGGACAGGGGGCACAGATACGCAGTATTTT.

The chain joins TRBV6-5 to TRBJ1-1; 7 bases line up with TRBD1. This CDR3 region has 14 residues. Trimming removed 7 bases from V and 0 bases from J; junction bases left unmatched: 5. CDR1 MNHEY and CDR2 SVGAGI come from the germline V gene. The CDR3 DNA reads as TGTGCCAGCACCCCGACAGGGATGAACACTGAAGCTTTCTTT. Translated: CASTPTGMNTEAFF.

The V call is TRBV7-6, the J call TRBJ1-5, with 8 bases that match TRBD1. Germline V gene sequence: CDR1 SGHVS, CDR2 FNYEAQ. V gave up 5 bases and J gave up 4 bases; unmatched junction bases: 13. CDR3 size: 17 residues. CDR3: CASSPSGGRGYNQPQHF. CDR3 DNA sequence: TGTGCCAGCAGCCCCTCAGGGGGCAGGGGGTATAATCAGCCCCAGCATTTT.

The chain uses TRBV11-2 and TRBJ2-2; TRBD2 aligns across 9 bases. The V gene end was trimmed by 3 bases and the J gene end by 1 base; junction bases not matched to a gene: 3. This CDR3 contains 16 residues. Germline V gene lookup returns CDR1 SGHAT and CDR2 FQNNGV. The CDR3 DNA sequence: TGTGCCAGCAGCTTGTGGCGGGAGGGGAACACCGGGGAGCTGTTTTTT. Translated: CASSLWREGNTGELFF. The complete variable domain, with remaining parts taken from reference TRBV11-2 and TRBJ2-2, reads EAGVAQSPRYKIIEKRQSVAFWCNPISGHATLYWYQQILGQGPKLLIQFQNNGVVDDSQLPKDRFSAERLKGVDSTLKIQPAKLEDSAVYLCASSLWREGNTGELFFGEGSRLTVL.

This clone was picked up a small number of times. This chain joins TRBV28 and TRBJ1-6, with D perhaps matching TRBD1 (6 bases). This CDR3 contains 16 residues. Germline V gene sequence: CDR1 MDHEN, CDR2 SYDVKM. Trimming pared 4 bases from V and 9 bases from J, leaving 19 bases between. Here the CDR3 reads CASSSSGIPRGSPLHF. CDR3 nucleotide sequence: TGTGCCAGCAGTTCCTCCGGGATCCCCAGGGGTTCACCCCTCCACTTT.

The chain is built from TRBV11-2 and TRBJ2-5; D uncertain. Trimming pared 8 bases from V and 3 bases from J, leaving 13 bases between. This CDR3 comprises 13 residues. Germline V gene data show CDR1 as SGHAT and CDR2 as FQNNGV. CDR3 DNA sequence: TGTGCCAGCTCGGTAGGCGAAAAAGAGACCCAGTACTTC. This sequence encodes CASSVGEKETQYF.

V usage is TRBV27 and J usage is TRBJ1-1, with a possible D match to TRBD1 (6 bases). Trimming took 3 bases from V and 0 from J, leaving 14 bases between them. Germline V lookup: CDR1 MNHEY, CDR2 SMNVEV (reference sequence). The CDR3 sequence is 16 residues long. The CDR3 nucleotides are TGTGCCAGCAGTTTTTTGACAGGAAATATGAACACTGAAGCTTTCTTT. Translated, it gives CASSFLTGNMNTEAFF.

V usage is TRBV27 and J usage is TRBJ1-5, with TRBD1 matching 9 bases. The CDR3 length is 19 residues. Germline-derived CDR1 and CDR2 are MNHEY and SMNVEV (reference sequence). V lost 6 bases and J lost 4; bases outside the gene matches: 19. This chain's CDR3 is CASRLTGTGKGLRNQPQHF. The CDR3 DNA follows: TGTGCCAGCAGGTTGACTGGGACAGGGAAAGGTTTGCGGAATCAGCCCCAGCATTTT.

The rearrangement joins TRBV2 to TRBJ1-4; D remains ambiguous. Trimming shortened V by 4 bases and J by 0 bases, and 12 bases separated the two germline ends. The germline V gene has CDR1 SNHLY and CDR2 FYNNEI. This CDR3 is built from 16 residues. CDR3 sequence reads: CASSGRRFSTNEKLFF. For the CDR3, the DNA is TGTGCCAGCAGTGGTAGGAGATTTTCAACTAATGAAAAACTGTTTTTT.

The CDR3 nucleotides are TGTGCCAGCAGTCCCCGGGAGGGTGTCGCTGAAGCTTTCTTT. Protein: CASSPREGVAEAFF. J is TRBJ1-1 and V is TRBV27; no definite D call. V lost 5 bases to trimming and J lost 6 bases, with 16 bases between them. This CDR3 spans 14 amino acids. Germline V lookup: CDR1 MNHEY, CDR2 SMNVEV (reference sequence).

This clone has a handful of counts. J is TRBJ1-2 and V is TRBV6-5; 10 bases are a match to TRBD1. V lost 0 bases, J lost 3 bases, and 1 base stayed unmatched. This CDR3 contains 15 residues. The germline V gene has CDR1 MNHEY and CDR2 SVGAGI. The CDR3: CASSYSGTGDYGYTF. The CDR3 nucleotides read TGTGCCAGCAGTTACTCCGGGACAGGGGACTATGGCTACACCTTC.

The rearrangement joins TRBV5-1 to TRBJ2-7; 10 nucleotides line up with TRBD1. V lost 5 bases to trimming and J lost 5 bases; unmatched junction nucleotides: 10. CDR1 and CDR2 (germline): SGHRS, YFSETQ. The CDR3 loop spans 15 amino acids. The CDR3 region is CASRPPGTGENEQYF. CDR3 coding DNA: TGCGCCAGCAGGCCTCCCGGGACAGGGGAAAACGAGCAGTACTTC.

The CDR3 loop is CASRRDAYNSPLHF. The CDR3 nucleotides are TGTGCCAGCAGGCGGGACGCCTATAATTCACCCCTCCACTTT. The genes are TRBV2 and TRBJ1-6; D perhaps matches TRBD1 (5 bases). Trimming cost V 6 bases and J 2 bases, with 8 bases left between them. The CDR3 has 14 residues. Germline V gene sequence: CDR1 SNHLY, CDR2 FYNNEI.

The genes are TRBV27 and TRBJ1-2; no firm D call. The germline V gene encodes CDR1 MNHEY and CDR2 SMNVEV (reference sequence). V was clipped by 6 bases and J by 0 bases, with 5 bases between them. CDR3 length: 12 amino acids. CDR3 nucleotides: TGTGCCAGCAGGGACCCTAACTATGGCTACACCTTC. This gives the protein CASRDPNYGYTF.

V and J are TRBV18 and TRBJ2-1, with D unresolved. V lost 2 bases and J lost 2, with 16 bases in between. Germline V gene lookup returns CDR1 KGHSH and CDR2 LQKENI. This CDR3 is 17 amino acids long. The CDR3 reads CASSPFDGLRTYNEQFF. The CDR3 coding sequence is TGTGCCAGCTCACCATTTGACGGCCTCCGAACCTACAATGAGCAGTTCTTC.

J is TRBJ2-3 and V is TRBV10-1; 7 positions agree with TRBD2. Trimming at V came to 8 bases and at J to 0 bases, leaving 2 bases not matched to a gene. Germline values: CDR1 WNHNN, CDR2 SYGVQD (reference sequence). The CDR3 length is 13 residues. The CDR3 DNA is TGCGCCAGCGGCGGGGGTAGCACAGATACGCAGTATTTT. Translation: CASGGGSTDTQYF.

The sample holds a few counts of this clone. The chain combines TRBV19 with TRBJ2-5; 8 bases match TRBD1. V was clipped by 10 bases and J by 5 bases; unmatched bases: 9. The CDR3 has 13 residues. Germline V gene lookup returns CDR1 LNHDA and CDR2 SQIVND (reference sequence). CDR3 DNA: TGTGCCACCAGACAGGGGTTCGAGGAGACCCAGTACTTC. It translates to CATRQGFEETQYF.

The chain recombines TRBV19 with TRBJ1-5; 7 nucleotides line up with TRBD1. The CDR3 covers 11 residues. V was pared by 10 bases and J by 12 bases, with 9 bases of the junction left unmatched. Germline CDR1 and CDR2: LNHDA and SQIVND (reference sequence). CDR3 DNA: TGTGCCACTAGACAGGGTGGGTTCCAGCATTTT. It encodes CATRQGGFQHF. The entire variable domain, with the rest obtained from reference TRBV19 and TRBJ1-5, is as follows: DGGITQSPKYLFRKEGQNVTLSCEQNLNHDAMYWYRQDPGQGLRLIYYSQIVNDFQKGDIAEGYSVSREKKESFPLTVTSAQKNPTAFYLCATRQGGFQHFGDGTRLSIL.

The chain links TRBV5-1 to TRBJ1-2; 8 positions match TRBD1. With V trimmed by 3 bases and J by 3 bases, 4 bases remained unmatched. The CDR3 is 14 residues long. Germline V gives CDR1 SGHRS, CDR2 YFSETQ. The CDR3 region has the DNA TGCGCCAGCAGCTCTGGACAGGGCGACTATGGCTACACCTTC. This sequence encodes CASSSGQGDYGYTF.